A selection of T cell receptor beta chains follows, all from one sample in a study of blood T cell repertoires in COVID-19. The repertoire was sequenced with immunoSEQ multiplex PCR; TCRdb's copy has only in-frame clones and lacks some. The sample has about 160,000 clones, approximately 80% seen once. Sequencing was performed on peripheral blood. The receptors shown here come from a woman of 80 years or more with active or convalescent COVID-19. The CDR3 runs from the conserved cysteine through the conserved F or W. The D gene is left open where the match is weak. Not every row has a clone size; where given, it reads once, few, many or a size class.

D: TRBD1; length: 15; size: -; V: TRBV28; J: TRBJ1-5; DNA: TGTGCCAGCAGTTCACAGGGGGCGGGCAATCAGCCCCAGCATTTT; CDR3: CASSSQGAGNQPQHF
D: -; length: 14; size: -; V: TRBV5-1; J: TRBJ2-7; DNA: TGCGCCAGCAGCCCGGGAGACAGTTTATACGAGCAGTACTTC; CDR3: CASSPGDSLYEQYF
D: TRBD1; length: 17; size: -; V: TRBV7-9; J: TRBJ1-1; DNA: TGTGCCAGCAGCCCCCGGTCGCCGGGACAGACGAACACTGAAGCTTTCTTT; CDR3: CASSPRSPGQTNTEAFF
D: TRBD1; length: 15; size: -; V: TRBV19; J: TRBJ1-1; DNA: TGTGCCAGTAGCAAGACAGGGATCTCGAACACTGAAGCTTTCTTT; CDR3: CASSKTGISNTEAFF
D: -; length: 12; size: -; V: TRBV7-9; J: TRBJ2-1; DNA: TGTGCCAGCAGCTTAGCCCAGATTGAGCAGTTCTTC; CDR3: CASSLAQIEQFF
D: TRBD1; length: 18; size: -; V: TRBV28; J: TRBJ1-1; DNA: TGTGCCAGCAGTCCTCCGGGGACAGTTTATGTCGTGAGCACTGAAGCTTTCTTT; CDR3: CASSPPGTVYVVSTEAFF
D: TRBD2; length: 15; size: -; V: TRBV10-2; J: TRBJ2-7; DNA: TGCGCCAGCAGTGAGACTAGCGGGGGCTCCTACGAGCAGTACTTC; CDR3: CASSETSGGSYEQYF
D: -; length: 15; size: -; V: TRBV15; J: TRBJ1-1; DNA: TGTGCCACCAGCAGAGATCAGGAGGAAAACACTGAAGCTTTCTTT; CDR3: CATSRDQEENTEAFF
D: -; length: 13; size: -; V: TRBV29-1; J: TRBJ2-1; DNA: TGCAGCGTTGAAAGGAGTGAGGGCAATGAGCAGTTCTTC; CDR3: CSVERSEGNEQFF
D: -; length: 19; size: -; V: TRBV21-1; J: TRBJ2-3; DNA: TGTGCCAGCAGCAGAGGTGGACAGGGGTCAGGGCTAAGCACAGATACGCAGTATTTT; CDR3: CASSRGGQGSGLSTDTQYF
D: TRBD1; length: 14; size: -; V: TRBV9; J: TRBJ1-3; DNA: TGTGCCAGCAGCGTAGGGGACAGCGGGCACACCATATATTTT; CDR3: CASSVGDSGHTIYF
D: TRBD1; length: 13; size: once; V: TRBV30; J: TRBJ1-2; DNA: TGTGCCTGGAGGGAGACAGGGGGCTATGGCTACACCTTC; CDR3: CAWRETGGYGYTF
D: TRBD1; length: 15; size: once; V: TRBV6-5; J: TRBJ1-1; DNA: TGTGCCAGCAGTCCCGACAGGGCGGGCAACACTGAAGCTTTCTTT; CDR3: CASSPDRAGNTEAFF
D: -; length: 13; size: -; V: TRBV12-3/TRBV12-4; J: TRBJ1-1; DNA: TGTGCCAGCAGTTCCCGGGACTCCTATGAGGGATTCTTT; CDR3: CASSSRDSYEGFF
D: -; length: 16; size: -; V: TRBV6-1; J: TRBJ2-5; DNA: TGTGCCAGCAGTGAAGCGGGCAGGGGTGGGATAGAGACCCAGTACTTC; CDR3: CASSEAGRGGIETQYF
D: TRBD1; length: 14; size: -; V: TRBV6-4; J: TRBJ2-3; DNA: TGTGCCAGCAGTGAGGGGACAGGGACGATGACGCAGTATTTT; CDR3: CASSEGTGTMTQYF
D: TRBD1; length: 16; size: -; V: TRBV18; J: TRBJ1-1; DNA: TGTGCCAGCTCACCACCGTCGACAGGGACGAACACTGAAGCTTTCTTT; CDR3: CASSPPSTGTNTEAFF
D: TRBD1; length: 13; size: once; V: TRBV6-5; J: TRBJ1-2; DNA: TGTGCCAGCAGTCCCCGGACAGGGAGCGGCTACACCTTC; CDR3: CASSPRTGSGYTF
D: -; length: 14; size: -; V: TRBV7-2; J: TRBJ1-6; DNA: TGTGCCAGCAGACTTACAGGGTCTAATTCACCCCTCCACTTT; CDR3: CASRLTGSNSPLHF
D: TRBD2; length: 16; size: -; V: TRBV19; J: TRBJ2-1; DNA: TGTGCCAGTAGTATAGATCCCTCCGGGACTAGCGGGGAGCAGTTCTTC; CDR3: CASSIDPSGTSGEQFF
D: TRBD1; length: 14; size: -; V: TRBV5-1; J: TRBJ1-4; DNA: TGCGCCAGCAGCACCAGACAGGGTCCTGAAAAACTGTTTTTT; CDR3: CASSTRQGPEKLFF
D: -; length: 15; size: once; V: TRBV6-1; J: TRBJ1-1; DNA: TGTGCCAGCAGTGAAGCATGGGGGAGGGACACTGAAGCTTTCTTT; CDR3: CASSEAWGRDTEAFF
D: TRBD1; length: 20; size: -; V: TRBV19; J: TRBJ1-4; DNA: TGTGCCAGTACCCCCACTGGCGGACAGGGGGCCCGAGCAACTAATGAAAAACTGTTTTTT; CDR3: CASTPTGGQGARATNEKLFF
D: TRBD1; length: 14; size: -; V: TRBV2; J: TRBJ2-2; DNA: TGTGCCAGCAGTGAGGGGACAGTAGGCGGGGAGCTGTTTTTT; CDR3: CASSEGTVGGELFF
D: -; length: 14; size: -; V: TRBV6-2/TRBV6-3; J: TRBJ1-3; DNA: TGTGCCAGCAGTACGAGCGGTCGCGGGAACACCATATATTTT; CDR3: CASSTSGRGNTIYF
D: TRBD1; length: 15; size: once; V: TRBV18; J: TRBJ1-4; DNA: TGTGCCAGCTCACCGCGGGACAGCGGTAATGAAAAACTGTTTTTT; CDR3: CASSPRDSGNEKLFF
D: -; length: 12; size: -; V: TRBV6-5; J: TRBJ1-5; DNA: TGTGCCAGCAGTCGACCAGGGCAGCCCCAGCATTTT; CDR3: CASSRPGQPQHF
D: -; length: 15; size: -; V: TRBV4-1; J: TRBJ1-2; DNA: TGCGCCAGCAGGTCACCCCAGGGGACTAACTATGGCTACACCTTC; CDR3: CASRSPQGTNYGYTF
D: TRBD2; length: 16; size: once; V: TRBV19; J: TRBJ2-1; DNA: TGTGCCAGTAGTAACGGGGGGTATTATGGGTACAATGAGCAGTTCTTC; CDR3: CASSNGGYYGYNEQFF
D: -; length: 16; size: -; V: TRBV3-1/TRBV3-2; J: TRBJ2-1; DNA: TGTGCCAGCAGCCAATGGGGGCCTAAGGACTACAATGAGCAGTTCTTC; CDR3: CASSQWGPKDYNEQFF
D: TRBD2; length: 14; size: -; V: TRBV3-1/TRBV3-2; J: TRBJ2-2; DNA: TGTGCCAGCAGCCCGGGACTAGTTAGCGGGGAGCTGTTTTTT; CDR3: CASSPGLVSGELFF
D: -; length: 14; size: -; V: TRBV11-3; J: TRBJ1-6; DNA: TGTGCCAGCAGTTCGCCGGACAGTAATTCACCCCTCCACTTT; CDR3: CASSSPDSNSPLHF
D: TRBD1; length: 13; size: -; V: TRBV12-3/TRBV12-4; J: TRBJ1-2; DNA: TGTGCCAGCAGTTACGACAGGGCGGATGGCTACACCTTC; CDR3: CASSYDRADGYTF
D: -; length: 15; size: -; V: TRBV5-6; J: TRBJ2-7; DNA: TGTGCCAGCAGCTTAAGGGGGATGTTAGCCTACGAGCAGTACTTC; CDR3: CASSLRGMLAYEQYF
D: TRBD1; length: 15; size: -; V: TRBV6-5; J: TRBJ2-7; DNA: TGTGCCAGCAGTTTGGCGGGACAGGGGCCCTACGAGCAGTACTTC; CDR3: CASSLAGQGPYEQYF
D: -; length: 14; size: -; V: TRBV18; J: TRBJ2-7; DNA: TGTGCCAGCTCACTGGCCTACAGCTCCGACGAGCAGTACTTC; CDR3: CASSLAYSSDEQYF
D: TRBD2; length: 14; size: -; V: TRBV5-1; J: TRBJ2-1; DNA: TGCGCCAGCAGGGCTAGCGGGGGTGGCGATGAGCAGTTCTTC; CDR3: CASRASGGGDEQFF
D: -; length: 15; size: -; V: TRBV9; J: TRBJ1-4; DNA: TGTGCCAGCAGCGCAAAGACAGTGCCCGCGGAGAAACTGTTTTTT; CDR3: CASSAKTVPAEKLFF
D: -; length: 15; size: once; V: TRBV21-1; J: TRBJ2-3; DNA: TGTGCCAGCAGCCGCCTGGACAGGGGACCAGATACGCAGTATTTT; CDR3: CASSRLDRGPDTQYF
D: -; length: 18; size: -; V: TRBV11-2; J: TRBJ2-1; DNA: TGTGCCAGCAGCTTAGATAGTCCGCGGAGGAGCTCCTACAATGAGCAGTTCTTC; CDR3: CASSLDSPRRSSYNEQFF
D: -; length: 14; size: -; V: TRBV6-1; J: TRBJ1-3; DNA: TGTGCCAGCAGTGAAGGGACATCTGGAAACACCATATATTTT; CDR3: CASSEGTSGNTIYF
D: TRBD1; length: 12; size: few; V: TRBV10-1; J: TRBJ2-7; DNA: TGCGCCAGCCGACAGGGCACTGGCGAGCAGTACTTC; CDR3: CASRQGTGEQYF
D: TRBD2; length: 15; size: -; V: TRBV5-1; J: TRBJ2-7; DNA: TGCGCCAGCAGCTCACTAGCGGGGGAATCCTACGAGCAGTACTTC; CDR3: CASSSLAGESYEQYF
D: TRBD1; length: 15; size: -; V: TRBV27; J: TRBJ1-6; DNA: TGTGCCAGCAGTTTAACGGGACAGGGACCTTCACCCCTCCACTTT; CDR3: CASSLTGQGPSPLHF
D: -; length: 11; size: -; V: TRBV20-1; J: TRBJ1-1; DNA: TGCAGTGCTAGGGACTCTTTTGAAGCTTTCTTT; CDR3: CSARDSFEAFF
D: -; length: 16; size: -; V: TRBV6-6; J: TRBJ2-3; DNA: TGTGCCAGCAGTTACCTACAGGGAGCAACTAGAGATACGCAGTATTTT; CDR3: CASSYLQGATRDTQYF
D: -; length: 17; size: -; V: TRBV27; J: TRBJ1-1; DNA: TGTGCCAGCAGTTTTAGCAGCAACCCTGGAACGAACACTGAAGCTTTCTTT; CDR3: CASSFSSNPGTNTEAFF
D: -; length: 14; size: -; V: TRBV9; J: TRBJ1-2; DNA: TGTGCCAGCAGCACTCAAACAGGTGGGAATGGCTACACCTTC; CDR3: CASSTQTGGNGYTF
D: -; length: 12; size: -; V: TRBV30; J: TRBJ2-2; DNA: TGTGCCTGGGACTCGTCGACCGGGGAGCTGTTTTTT; CDR3: CAWDSSTGELFF
D: TRBD2; length: 14; size: -; V: TRBV5-6; J: TRBJ2-1; DNA: TGTGCCAGCAGATTAGCGGGGGGTGTTAATGAGCAGTTCTTC; CDR3: CASRLAGGVNEQFF
D: TRBD1; length: 16; size: once; V: TRBV10-3; J: TRBJ1-3; DNA: TGTGCCATCAGTGAGTCAACAGGGGGATCTGGAAACACCATATATTTT; CDR3: CAISESTGGSGNTIYF
D: TRBD1; length: 15; size: -; V: TRBV6-5; J: TRBJ1-4; DNA: TGTGCCAGCAGTTGGGGGGACAGCCGTCAGGGAAAACTGTTTTTT; CDR3: CASSWGDSRQGKLFF
D: -; length: 16; size: -; V: TRBV7-9; J: TRBJ1-4; DNA: TGTGCCAGCAGCCCGGCTAGTGGAGAAACTAATGAAAAACTGTTTTTT; CDR3: CASSPASGETNEKLFF